The sequence of this TCR beta chain was determined in a study of T cell repertoires in cytomegalovirus infection. Overall study findings and caveats: CMV-specific HLA-C-restricted TCR beta clonotypes dominated the ex vivo response.

TCRdb recomputed calls from the reads with MiXCR, one row per CDR3 protein. In the table there are around 230,000 distinct CDR3 sequences, 35% to 45% of which are singletons. On this clonotype: Its target is not known.

Trimming took 3 bases from V and 4 from J, leaving 10 bases between them. The CDR3 is made up of 12 amino acids. Germline CDR1 is DFQATT and CDR2 is SNEGSKA (reference sequence). This chain uses TRBV20-1 with TRBJ2-7, with D uncertain. The origin of this receptor is a human donor in good health (CMV status not recorded). Some clones in this sample may be carry-over from other donors' samples. The starting material was CD8+ T cells from cultured PBMCs, obtained from culture after CMV antigen stimulation. In nucleotides, the CDR3 is TGCAGTGCTAGTCGCTCCCAGTACGAGCAGTACTTC. This translates into CSASRSQYEQYF.